What follows are 9 T cell receptor beta chains derived from one specimen sequenced in a study of T cell responses to AZD1222 COVID-19 vaccine. Assay used: immunoSEQ multiplex PCR; TCRdb lists only in-frame clones, some missing. This sample yields roughly 100,000 clones, of which 70% to 90% are seen a single time; around 5% belongs to the top ten. The sample here was peripheral blood, taken on day 0 of AZD1222 vaccination. The receptors derive from an adult in good health.

The chain combines TRBV30 with TRBJ1-6; the D is unclear. Per germline, CDR1 GTSNPN and CDR2 SVGIG (reference sequence). V was cut by 5 bases and J by 0 bases, with 8 bases left in between. The CDR3 covers 14 residues. CDR3 coding DNA: TGTGCCTGGGTGGGGTTCTCCTATAATTCACCCCTCCACTTT. This encodes CAWVGFSYNSPLHF.

This rearrangement joins TRBV7-3 to TRBJ1-1; the match to TRBD1 covers 8 bases. Germline V gene data show CDR1 as SGHTA and CDR2 as FQGTGA. The length of the CDR3 is 14 residues. V dropped 4 bases and J dropped 6; count of bases not matched to a gene: 7. DNA for the CDR3: TGTGCCAGCAGCTACCAGGGGGCGAATTCTGAAGCTTTCTTT. This sequence encodes CASSYQGANSEAFF.

This chain uses TRBV9 with TRBJ1-6, with D hard to call. Germline V lookup: CDR1 SGDLS, CDR2 YYNGEE. V gave up 0 bases and J gave up 7 bases, with 5 bases separating them. The CDR3 sequence is 13 residues long. The CDR3, as DNA: TGTGCCAGCAGCGTAGGAATGAATTCACCCCTCCACTTT. Its translation: CASSVGMNSPLHF.

The chain employs TRBV5-1 and TRBJ1-6; maybe TRBD1 (5 bases). The CDR3 is 16 amino acids. V was trimmed by 0 bases and J by 4 bases, leaving 11 bases between them. Per the germline V gene, CDR1 is SGHRS and CDR2 is YFSETQ. CDR3 sequence (DNA): TGCGCCAGCAGCTTGGCCCCAGGACATTATAATTCACCCCTCCACTTT. Amino acids: CASSLAPGHYNSPLHF.

This clone was recorded once. This chain connects TRBV30 to TRBJ2-7; possibly TRBD1 for D (5 bases). This CDR3 comprises 15 residues. Germline CDR1 reads GTSNPN; CDR2 reads SVGIG (reference sequence). Trimming left V 0 bases short and J 0 bases short, with 12 bases between. The CDR3 sequence: CAWSVGQGSSYEQYF. The DNA of the CDR3 is TGTGCCTGGAGTGTGGGGCAGGGAAGCTCCTACGAGCAGTACTTC.

By share, this clone counts as medium-sized. Written as DNA, the CDR3 is TGTGCCAGCAGCTTAGAGTACCCAACGTGGGAGACCCAGTACTTC. Amino acid sequence: CASSLEYPTWETQYF. V and J are TRBV7-2 and TRBJ2-5; D is unclear. The CDR3 has 15 residues. Trimming shortened V by 1 base and J by 5 bases, and 14 bases separated the two germline ends. The germline V gene has CDR1 SGHTA and CDR2 FQGNSA.

This chain links TRBV13 with TRBJ2-1; TRBD1 matches at 7 bases. Germline V gene sequence: CDR1 PRHDT, CDR2 FYEKMQ (reference sequence). The CDR3 spans 15 residues. V lost 6 bases and J lost 3; bases outside the gene matches: 8. CDR3 region: CASRYRGLIYNEQFF. The CDR3 DNA sequence: TGTGCCAGCAGATACAGGGGTTTGATCTACAATGAGCAGTTCTTC.

The chain is built from TRBV6-5 and TRBJ2-2; tentatively, D is TRBD2 (6 bases). Trimming removed 2 bases at V and 3 bases at J, with 10 bases between. The CDR3 consists of 15 residues. CDR1 is MNHEY and CDR2 is SVGAGI in the germline V gene. The CDR3 loop reads CASSYRGLHTGELFF. In nucleotides, the CDR3 is TGTGCCAGCAGTTACCGCGGACTACACACCGGGGAGCTGTTTTTT.

In its sample, this clone was seen a few times. This sequence joins TRBV3-1 (or the pseudogene TRBV3-2) and TRBJ2-1; 8 nucleotides agree with TRBD2. CDR3 length equals 14 residues. The germline CDR1 and CDR2 sequences are LGHDT and YNNKEL (reference sequence). The junction had 7 bases not matched to a gene; V was cut back by 3 bases and J by 9 bases. CDR3 in DNA: TGTGCCAGCAGCCAGGAGACTAGCGTTACTGAGCAGTTCTTC. Amino acid sequence: CASSQETSVTEQFF.